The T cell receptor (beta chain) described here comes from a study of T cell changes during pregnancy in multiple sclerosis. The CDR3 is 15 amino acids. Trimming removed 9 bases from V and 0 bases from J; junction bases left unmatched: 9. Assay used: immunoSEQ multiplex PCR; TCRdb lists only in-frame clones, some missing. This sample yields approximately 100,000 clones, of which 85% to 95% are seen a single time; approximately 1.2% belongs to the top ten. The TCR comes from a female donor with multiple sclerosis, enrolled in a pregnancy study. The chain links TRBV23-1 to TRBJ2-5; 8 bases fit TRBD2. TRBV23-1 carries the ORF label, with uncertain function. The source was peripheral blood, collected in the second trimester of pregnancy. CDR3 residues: CASFSSGYNQETQYF. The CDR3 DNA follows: TGCGCCAGTTTTTCTAGCGGGTACAACCAAGAGACCCAGTACTTC.